A single sample gave rise to the 2 T cell receptor beta chains below, sequenced in a study of identical twins. TCRdb analysed the 5' RACE reads with MiXCR anew, one entry per CDR3 protein. The sample holds 250,000 or so distinct CDR3 sequences, approximately 8.3% seen once. These records were also assigned to another study, of yellow fever vaccine responses in identical twins.

Source material: CD8+ T cells sorted from blood. The receptor set was obtained from a woman under 30 in good health.

Many counts were recorded for this clonotype. J is TRBJ2-1 and V is TRBV15, with TRBD2 matching over 8 bases. Looked up from germline, CDR1 is LNHNV and CDR2 is YYDKDF (reference sequence). V trimming: 5 bases; J trimming: 3 bases; junction bases outside the gene matches: 9. The CDR3 extends over 16 amino acids. In DNA form, the CDR3 reads TGTGCCACCAGCTTGTCGGCGGGGGGAAACTACAATGAGCAGTTCTTC. Protein product: CATSLSAGGNYNEQFF.

This chain connects TRBV5-6 to TRBJ2-3; tentatively, D is TRBD1 (6 bases). The length of the CDR3 is 15 residues. Germline loops: CDR1 SGHDT, CDR2 YYEEEE. Trimming shortened V by 4 bases and J by 2 bases, and 14 bases separated the two germline ends. The CDR3 spells CASSLPGQPTDTQYF. As DNA, the CDR3 is TGTGCCAGCAGCCTCCCGGGACAACCCACAGATACGCAGTATTTT.